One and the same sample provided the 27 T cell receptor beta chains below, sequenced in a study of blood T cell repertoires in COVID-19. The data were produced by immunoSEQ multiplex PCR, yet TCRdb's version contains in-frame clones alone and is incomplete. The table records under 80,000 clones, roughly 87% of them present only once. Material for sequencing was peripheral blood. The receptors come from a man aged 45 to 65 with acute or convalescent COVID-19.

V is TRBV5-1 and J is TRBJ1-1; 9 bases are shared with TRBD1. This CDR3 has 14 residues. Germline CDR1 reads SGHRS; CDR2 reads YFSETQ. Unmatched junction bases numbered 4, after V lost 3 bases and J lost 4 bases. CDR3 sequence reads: CASSWDRASTEAFF. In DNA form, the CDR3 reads TGCGCCAGCAGCTGGGACAGGGCGAGCACTGAAGCTTTCTTT.

The CDR3: CASSPAGDYSNQPQHF. In DNA, the CDR3 is TGTGCCAGCAGCCCAGCGGGGGATTATAGCAATCAGCCCCAGCATTTT. The rearrangement joins TRBV9 to TRBJ1-5; D possibly corresponds to TRBD1 (5 bases). The CDR3 is 16 residues long. Germline V gene lookup returns CDR1 SGDLS and CDR2 YYNGEE. Between the trimmed V and J ends, which lost 4 bases and 0 bases, there was a span of 14 bases.

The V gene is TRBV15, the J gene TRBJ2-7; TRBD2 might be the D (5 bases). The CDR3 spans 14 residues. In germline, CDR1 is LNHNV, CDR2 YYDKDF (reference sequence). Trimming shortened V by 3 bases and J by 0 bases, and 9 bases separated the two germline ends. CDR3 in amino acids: CATSRTKTSYEQYF. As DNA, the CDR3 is TGTGCCACCAGCAGGACTAAAACCTCCTACGAGCAGTACTTC.

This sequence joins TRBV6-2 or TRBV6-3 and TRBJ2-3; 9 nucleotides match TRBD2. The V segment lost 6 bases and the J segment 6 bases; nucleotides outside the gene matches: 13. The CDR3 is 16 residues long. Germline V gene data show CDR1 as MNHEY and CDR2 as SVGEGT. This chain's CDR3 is CASSPPLAGHVDTQYF. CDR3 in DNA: TGTGCCAGCAGCCCGCCGCTAGCGGGACACGTGGATACGCAGTATTTT.

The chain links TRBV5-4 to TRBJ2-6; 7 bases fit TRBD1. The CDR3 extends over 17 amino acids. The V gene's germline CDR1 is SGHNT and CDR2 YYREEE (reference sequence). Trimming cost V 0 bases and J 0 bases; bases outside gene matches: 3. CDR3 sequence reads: CASSLGQGRSGANVLTF. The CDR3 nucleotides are TGTGCCAGCAGCTTGGGACAGGGACGCTCTGGGGCCAACGTCCTGACTTTC.

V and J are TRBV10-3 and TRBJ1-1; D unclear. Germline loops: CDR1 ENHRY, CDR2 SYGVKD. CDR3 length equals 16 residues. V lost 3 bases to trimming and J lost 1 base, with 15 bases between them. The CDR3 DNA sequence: TGTGCCATCAGTGAATTTGGGTCGAAGCGGAACACTGAAGCTTTCTTT. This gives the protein CAISEFGSKRNTEAFF.

This chain's CDR3 is CASSLFGVNKGYNEQFF. CDR3 bases: TGTGCCAGCAGTTTATTCGGGGTGAATAAAGGGTACAATGAGCAGTTCTTC. The chain employs TRBV28 and TRBJ2-1, with D possibly being TRBD2 (5 bases). The CDR3 length is 17 residues. Trimming removed 1 base from V and 4 bases from J, with 17 bases in between. Germline V gives CDR1 MDHEN, CDR2 SYDVKM.

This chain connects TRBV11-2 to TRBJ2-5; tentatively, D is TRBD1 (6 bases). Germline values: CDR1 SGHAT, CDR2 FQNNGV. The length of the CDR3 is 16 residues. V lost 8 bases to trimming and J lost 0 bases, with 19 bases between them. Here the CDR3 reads CASGAAGVTYQETQYF. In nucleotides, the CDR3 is TGTGCCAGCGGCGCGGCAGGGGTCACGTACCAAGAGACCCAGTACTTC.

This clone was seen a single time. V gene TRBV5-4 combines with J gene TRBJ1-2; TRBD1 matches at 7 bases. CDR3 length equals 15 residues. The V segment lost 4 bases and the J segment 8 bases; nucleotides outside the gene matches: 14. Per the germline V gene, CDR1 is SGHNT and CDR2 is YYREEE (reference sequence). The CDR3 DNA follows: TGTGCCAGCAGCGTACAGGACAGGAGGGTGTGGGGCTACACCTTC. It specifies CASSVQDRRVWGYTF. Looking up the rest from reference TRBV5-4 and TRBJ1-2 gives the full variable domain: ETGVTQSPTHLIKTRGQQVTLRCSSQSGHNTVSWYQQALGQGPQFIFQYYREEENGRGNFPPRFSGLQFPNYSSELNVNALELDDSALYLCASSVQDRRVWGYTFGSGTRLTVV.

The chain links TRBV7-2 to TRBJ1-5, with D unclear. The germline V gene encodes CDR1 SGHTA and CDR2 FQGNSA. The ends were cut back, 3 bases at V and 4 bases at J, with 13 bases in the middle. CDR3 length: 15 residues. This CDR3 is CASSFGSVWNQPQHF. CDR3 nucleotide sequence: TGTGCCAGCAGCTTTGGCAGCGTCTGGAATCAGCCCCAGCATTTT.

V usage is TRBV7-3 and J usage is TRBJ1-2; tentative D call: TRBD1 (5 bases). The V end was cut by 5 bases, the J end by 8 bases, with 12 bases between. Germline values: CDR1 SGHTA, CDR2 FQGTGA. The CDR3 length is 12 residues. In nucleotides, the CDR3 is TGTGCCAGCAGCGGCCAGGGATACGGCTACACCTTC. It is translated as CASSGQGYGYTF.

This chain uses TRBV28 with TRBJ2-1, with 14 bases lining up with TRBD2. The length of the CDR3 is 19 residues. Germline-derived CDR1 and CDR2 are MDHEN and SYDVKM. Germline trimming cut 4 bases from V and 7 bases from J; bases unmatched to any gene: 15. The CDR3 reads CASSSNTRTSGRRSNEQFF. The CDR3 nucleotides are TGTGCCAGCAGTTCCAATACCCGGACTAGCGGGAGGAGATCGAATGAGCAGTTCTTC.

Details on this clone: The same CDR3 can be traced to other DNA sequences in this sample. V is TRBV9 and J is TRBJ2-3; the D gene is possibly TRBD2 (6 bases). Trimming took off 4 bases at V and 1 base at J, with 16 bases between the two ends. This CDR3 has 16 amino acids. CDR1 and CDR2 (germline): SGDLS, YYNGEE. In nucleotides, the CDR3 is TGTGCCAGCAGCCCCGGAGGTACTAGCCGCACAGATACGCAGTATTTT. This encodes CASSPGGTSRTDTQYF.

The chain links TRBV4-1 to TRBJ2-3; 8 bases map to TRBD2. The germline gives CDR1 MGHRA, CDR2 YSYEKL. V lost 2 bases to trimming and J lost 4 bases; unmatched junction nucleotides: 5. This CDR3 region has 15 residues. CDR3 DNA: TGCGCCAGCAGCCAATCCGGGACTAGTGCAGATACGCAGTATTTT. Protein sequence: CASSQSGTSADTQYF.

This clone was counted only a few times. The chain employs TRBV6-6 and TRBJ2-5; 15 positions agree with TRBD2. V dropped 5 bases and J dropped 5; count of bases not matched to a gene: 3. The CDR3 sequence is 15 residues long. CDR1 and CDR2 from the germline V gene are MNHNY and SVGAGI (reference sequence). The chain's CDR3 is CASSRTSGGAETQYF. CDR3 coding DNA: TGTGCCAGCAGTAGGACTAGCGGGGGGGCGGAGACCCAGTACTTC.

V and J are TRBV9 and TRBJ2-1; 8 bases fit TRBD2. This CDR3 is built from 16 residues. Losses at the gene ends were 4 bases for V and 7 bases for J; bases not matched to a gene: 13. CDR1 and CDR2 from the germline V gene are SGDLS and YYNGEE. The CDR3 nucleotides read TGTGCCAGCAGCCCCCGTTATGGCGGGAGGATTAATGAGCAGTTCTTC. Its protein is CASSPRYGGRINEQFF.

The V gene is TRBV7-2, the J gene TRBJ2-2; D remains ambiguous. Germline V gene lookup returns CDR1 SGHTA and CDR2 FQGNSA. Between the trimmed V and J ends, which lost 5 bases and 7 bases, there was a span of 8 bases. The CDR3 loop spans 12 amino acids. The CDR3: CASSPGSGELFF. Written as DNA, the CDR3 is TGTGCCAGCAGCCCGGGTAGCGGGGAGCTGTTTTTT.

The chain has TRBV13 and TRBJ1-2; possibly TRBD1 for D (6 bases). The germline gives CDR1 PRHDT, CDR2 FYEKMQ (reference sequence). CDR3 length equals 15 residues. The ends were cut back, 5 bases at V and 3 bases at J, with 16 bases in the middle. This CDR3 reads CASSPGKQGYYGYTF. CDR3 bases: TGTGCCAGCAGCCCCGGGAAACAGGGCTACTATGGCTACACCTTC.

The CDR3 nucleotides read TGTGCCAGCAGCCTTACTAGCGGGCCCTCCGAGCAGTACTTC. It yields the protein CASSLTSGPSEQYF. J is TRBJ2-7 and V is TRBV14; 9 nucleotides match TRBD2. Germline loops: CDR1 SGHDN, CDR2 FVKESK. There are 14 residues in the CDR3. V dropped 4 bases and J dropped 6; count of bases not matched to a gene: 7.

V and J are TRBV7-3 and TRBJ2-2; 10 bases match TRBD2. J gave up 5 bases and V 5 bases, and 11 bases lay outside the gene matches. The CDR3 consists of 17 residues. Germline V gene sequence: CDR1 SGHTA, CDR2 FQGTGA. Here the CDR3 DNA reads TGTGCCAGCAGCCCCAGGCTAGCGGGAGTAGTAACCGGGGAGCTGTTTTTT. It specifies CASSPRLAGVVTGELFF.

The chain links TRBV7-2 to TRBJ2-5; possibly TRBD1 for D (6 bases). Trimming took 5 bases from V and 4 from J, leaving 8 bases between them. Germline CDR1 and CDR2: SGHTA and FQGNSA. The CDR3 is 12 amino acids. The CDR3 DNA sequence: TGTGCCAGCAGCCCCAGGGGAGAGACCCAGTACTTC. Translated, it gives CASSPRGETQYF.

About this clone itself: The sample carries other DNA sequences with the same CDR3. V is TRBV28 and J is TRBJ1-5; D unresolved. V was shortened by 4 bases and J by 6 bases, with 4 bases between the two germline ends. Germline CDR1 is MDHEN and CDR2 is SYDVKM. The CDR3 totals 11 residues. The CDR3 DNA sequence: TGTGCCAGCAGTTCCGGTCAGCCCCAGCATTTT. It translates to CASSSGQPQHF.

The CDR3 region is CASSAGTRGDTQYF. The DNA of the CDR3 is TGCGCCAGCAGCGCCGGGACTAGGGGGGATACGCAGTATTTT. This chain connects TRBV5-1 to TRBJ2-3; 8 bases fit TRBD2. V was clipped by 4 bases and J by 6 bases; unmatched bases: 7. The germline V gene has CDR1 SGHRS and CDR2 YFSETQ. CDR3 length equals 14 residues.

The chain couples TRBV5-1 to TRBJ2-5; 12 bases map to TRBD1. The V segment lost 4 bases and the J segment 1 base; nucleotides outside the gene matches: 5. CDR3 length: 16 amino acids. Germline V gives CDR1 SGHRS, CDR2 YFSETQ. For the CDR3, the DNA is TGCGCCAGCAGCGCTGGGACAGGGGGCCGCCAAGAGACCCAGTACTTC. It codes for CASSAGTGGRQETQYF.

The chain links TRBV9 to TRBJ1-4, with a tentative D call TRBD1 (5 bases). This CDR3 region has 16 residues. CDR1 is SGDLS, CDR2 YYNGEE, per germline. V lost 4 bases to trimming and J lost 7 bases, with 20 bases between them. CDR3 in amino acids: CASSPTGGILGEKLFF. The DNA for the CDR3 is TGTGCCAGCAGCCCCACAGGAGGGATACTCGGTGAAAAACTGTTTTTT.

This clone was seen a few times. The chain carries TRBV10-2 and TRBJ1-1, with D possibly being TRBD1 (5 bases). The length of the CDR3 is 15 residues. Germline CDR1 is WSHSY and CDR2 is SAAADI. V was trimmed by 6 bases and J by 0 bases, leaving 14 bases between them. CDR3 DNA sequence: TGCGCCAGCAGACGAGACGCGGACATGAACACTGAAGCTTTCTTT. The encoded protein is CASRRDADMNTEAFF.

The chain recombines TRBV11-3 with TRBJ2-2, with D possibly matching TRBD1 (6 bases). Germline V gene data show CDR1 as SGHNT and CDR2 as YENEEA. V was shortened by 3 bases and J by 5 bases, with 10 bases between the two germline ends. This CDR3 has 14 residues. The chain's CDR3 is CASSLGAKTGELFF. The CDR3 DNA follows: TGTGCCAGCAGCTTGGGGGCTAAAACCGGGGAGCTGTTTTTT.